The rows below give T cell receptor beta chains drawn from one sample of a study of beta chain features in type 1 diabetes. TCRdb's table, derived via immunoSEQ multiplex PCR, lists solely in-frame clones and lacks some. The data contain some 70,000 clones, around 49% of them singletons. The specimen was central memory CD4+ T cells from blood. These TCRs come from a man aged 25-45 years with type 1 diabetes. CDR3s include the opening cysteine and the closing phenylalanine or tryptophan. Each record gives: CDR3 protein, CDR3 DNA, D gene, J gene, V gene, clone size. The D gene is left open where the match is weak. For some rows the clone size is stated as once, few or many, or as a class when expanded; others skip it.

CDR3aa: CASSLASGGEYF
CDR3nt: TGTGCCAGCAGCTTAGCTAGCGGGGGGGAGTATTTT
d_gene: TRBD2
j_gene: TRBJ2-3
v_gene: TRBV7-2
abundance: few

CDR3aa: CASSGSSETYEQYF
CDR3nt: TGTGCCAGTAGTGGCTCTAGCGAGACCTACGAGCAGTACTTC
d_gene: -
j_gene: TRBJ2-7
v_gene: TRBV19
abundance: few

CDR3aa: CASAFRDRGYEQYF
CDR3nt: TGTGCCAGCGCCTTCCGGGACAGGGGCTACGAGCAGTACTTC
d_gene: TRBD1
j_gene: TRBJ2-7
v_gene: TRBV6-1
abundance: few

CDR3aa: CASSLGGTANYNEQFF
CDR3nt: TGCGCCAGCAGCTTGGGTGGGACAGCAAACTACAATGAGCAGTTCTTC
d_gene: TRBD1
j_gene: TRBJ2-1
v_gene: TRBV5-1
abundance: -

CDR3aa: CASGLATPGQGRTDTQYF
CDR3nt: TGTGCTAGTGGTTTGGCCACCCCGGGACAGGGTCGAACAGATACGCAGTATTTT
d_gene: TRBD1
j_gene: TRBJ2-3
v_gene: TRBV12-5
abundance: -

CDR3aa: CASKIDRGFQYEQYF
CDR3nt: TGTGCCAGCAAGATAGACAGGGGTTTCCAGTACGAGCAGTACTTC
d_gene: TRBD1
j_gene: TRBJ2-7
v_gene: TRBV2
abundance: few

CDR3aa: CASSPSRTTNNSPLHF
CDR3nt: TGTGCCAGCTCACCGTCGAGGACAACGAATAATTCACCCCTCCACTTT
d_gene: -
j_gene: TRBJ1-6
v_gene: TRBV18
abundance: -

CDR3aa: CASSLAAGFSPLEQYF
CDR3nt: TGTGCCAGCAGCTTAGCCGCAGGCTTCTCCCCTCTCGAGCAGTACTTC
d_gene: -
j_gene: TRBJ2-7
v_gene: TRBV7-2
abundance: -

CDR3aa: CASSRQNEQFF
CDR3nt: TGCGCCAGCAGCCGCCAGAATGAGCAGTTCTTC
d_gene: -
j_gene: TRBJ2-1
v_gene: TRBV4-1
abundance: -

CDR3aa: CASSLGSGSSNEQFF
CDR3nt: TGCGCCAGCAGCTTGGGTAGCGGGAGTTCCAATGAGCAGTTCTTC
d_gene: TRBD2
j_gene: TRBJ2-1
v_gene: TRBV5-1
abundance: -

CDR3aa: CASSIAIASEQYF
CDR3nt: TGTGCCAGTAGTATAGCCATCGCCAGCGAGCAGTACTTC
d_gene: -
j_gene: TRBJ2-7
v_gene: TRBV19
abundance: few

CDR3aa: CASRRGYDGYTF
CDR3nt: TGTGCCAGTAGGAGAGGGTACGATGGCTACACCTTC
d_gene: -
j_gene: TRBJ1-2
v_gene: TRBV2
abundance: few

CDR3aa: CASSADRANNEQFF
CDR3nt: TGTGCCAGCAGTGCCGACAGGGCCAACAATGAGCAGTTCTTC
d_gene: TRBD1
j_gene: TRBJ2-1
v_gene: TRBV6-1
abundance: -

CDR3aa: CASSPLYSTEQYF
CDR3nt: TGTGCCAGCTCACCCTTATACTCTACGGAGCAGTACTTC
d_gene: -
j_gene: TRBJ2-7
v_gene: TRBV18
abundance: -

CDR3aa: CASSQGSGSPLNEQFF
CDR3nt: TGTGCCAGCAGCCAAGGAAGTGGGAGCCCCCTGAATGAGCAGTTCTTC
d_gene: -
j_gene: TRBJ2-1
v_gene: TRBV4-2
abundance: few

CDR3aa: CASSRAGGVYSEQFF
CDR3nt: TGCGCCAGCAGCCGGGCGGGGGGGGTCTACAGTGAGCAGTTCTTC
d_gene: TRBD2
j_gene: TRBJ2-1
v_gene: TRBV4-1
abundance: few

CDR3aa: CASSPAGLNEQFF
CDR3nt: TGTGCCAGCAGCCCAGCGGGACTCAATGAGCAGTTCTTC
d_gene: TRBD2
j_gene: TRBJ2-1
v_gene: TRBV28
abundance: few

CDR3aa: CASSLGTTGGEQYF
CDR3nt: TGTGCCAGCAGCTTAGGGACAACTGGTGGCGAGCAGTACTTC
d_gene: -
j_gene: TRBJ2-7
v_gene: TRBV5-4
abundance: few

CDR3aa: CASSIPRPASGRNEQFF
CDR3nt: TGTGCCAGTAGTATACCTCGCCCGGCTAGCGGGAGAAATGAGCAGTTCTTC
d_gene: TRBD2
j_gene: TRBJ2-1
v_gene: TRBV19
abundance: -

CDR3aa: CASSLAGRDYGYTF
CDR3nt: TGTGCCAGCAGCTTAGCGGGCAGGGACTATGGCTACACCTTC
d_gene: -
j_gene: TRBJ1-2
v_gene: TRBV7-2
abundance: few

CDR3aa: CASTTTGDAYEQYF
CDR3nt: TGTGCCAGCACTACCACAGGGGACGCATACGAGCAGTACTTC
d_gene: TRBD1
j_gene: TRBJ2-7
v_gene: TRBV6-1
abundance: -

CDR3aa: CASSLASRSTGELFF
CDR3nt: TGCGCCAGCAGCTTGGCGTCGAGGAGCACCGGGGAGCTGTTTTTT
d_gene: -
j_gene: TRBJ2-2
v_gene: TRBV5-1
abundance: -

CDR3aa: CASSLVGSSGANVLTF
CDR3nt: TGCGCCAGCAGCTTGGTTGGGAGTTCCGGGGCCAACGTCCTGACTTTC
d_gene: -
j_gene: TRBJ2-6
v_gene: TRBV5-1
abundance: -

CDR3aa: CACRTDNEQFF
CDR3nt: TGTGCCTGCCGGACAGACAATGAGCAGTTCTTC
d_gene: -
j_gene: TRBJ2-1
v_gene: TRBV30
abundance: -

CDR3aa: CASSGSSYNEQFF
CDR3nt: TGTGCCAGTAGCGGGAGCTCCTACAATGAGCAGTTCTTC
d_gene: -
j_gene: TRBJ2-1
v_gene: TRBV19
abundance: -

CDR3aa: CASSGGGRSDQPQHF
CDR3nt: TGTGCCAGCAGTGGGGGCGGTCGGTCGGATCAGCCCCAGCATTTT
d_gene: -
j_gene: TRBJ1-5
v_gene: TRBV2
abundance: few